These 15 T cell receptor beta chains share one sample of origin, sequenced in a study of molecular identifiers for immune sequencing clone quantification. In TCRdb, the PCR reads were re-called with MiXCR into one record per CDR3 protein. The sample lists some 650,000 distinct CDR3 sequences, about 20% seen once, with 0.85% in the top ten. Sequenced: naive CD8+ T cells from blood, with Jurkat cell RNA spiked in. The subset was: FACS-sorted CD8+CD4-CCR7+CD45RA+ naive T cells. Receptors originate from a human donor in good health. Some libraries in this study had Jurkat cell RNA spiked in.

At least ten counts were recorded for this clonotype. CDR3 protein: CASTLASSYEQYF. CDR3 in DNA: TGTGCCAGCACCCTGGCCAGCTCCTACGAGCAGTACTTC. The chain recombines TRBV6-2 or TRBV6-3 with TRBJ2-7, with D unresolved. The CDR3 loop spans 13 amino acids. The germline V gene has CDR1 MNHEY and CDR2 SVGEGT. V was trimmed by 7 bases and J by 0 bases, leaving 10 bases between them.

This clonotype has a handful of counts. The chain is built from TRBV20-1 and TRBJ1-6; D is perhaps TRBD1 (5 bases). In germline, CDR1 is DFQATT, CDR2 SNEGSKA (reference sequence). The V end was cut by 2 bases, the J end by 0 bases, with 14 bases between. The CDR3 covers 17 residues. This CDR3 is CSARPRQKSSYNSPLHF. The CDR3 bases are TGCAGTGCTAGACCCCGACAGAAATCCTCCTATAATTCACCCCTCCACTTT.

This sequence joins TRBV5-3 and TRBJ2-6, with 9 nucleotides matching TRBD1. TRBV5-3 is an ORF; its function is uncertain. The CDR3 has 16 residues. The J segment lost 4 bases and the V segment lost 8 bases, leaving 10 bases of the junction unmatched. This chain's CDR3 is CASRAGTGSGANVLTF. The CDR3 DNA reads TGTGCCAGCAGGGCCGGGACAGGGAGCGGGGCCAACGTCCTGACTTTC.

This clonotype has a count of ten or more. This chain links TRBV28 with TRBJ2-2; unclear D gene. V was clipped by 3 bases and J by 3 bases, with 11 bases between them. CDR1 MDHEN and CDR2 SYDVKM come from the germline V gene. This CDR3 is 15 amino acids long. The CDR3 nucleotides are TGTGCCAGCAGTTTTCGAGTAAGGTACACCGGGGAGCTGTTTTTT. Residues: CASSFRVRYTGELFF.

This clonotype was observed many times. The J gene is TRBJ1-2, the V gene TRBV29-1, with D possibly matching TRBD1 (6 bases). Germline assignment: CDR1 SQVTM and CDR2 ANQGSEA. The CDR3 is made up of 17 amino acids. V was pared by 1 base and J by 3 bases, with 21 bases between. The DNA for the CDR3 is TGCAGCGTTGAAGCATACGCCACAGGGATTGGACACTATGGCTACACCTTC. Translated, it gives CSVEAYATGIGHYGYTF.

About this clonotype: The junction shows a germline mismatch at one end, possibly a read error. This chain joins TRBV6-2 or TRBV6-3 and TRBJ2-7; TRBD1 aligns across 12 bases. The germline V gene has CDR1 MNHEY and CDR2 SVGEGT. The CDR3 is made up of 17 amino acids. CDR3 loop: CASSSLSRGQGANERYF. CDR3 nucleotide sequence: TGTGCCAGCAGTTCCCTAAGCCGGGGACAGGGGGCGAATGAGCGGTACTTC.

The table lists this clonotype with many counts. The chain recombines TRBV28 with TRBJ2-7; D might be TRBD1 (5 bases). V lost 3 bases and J lost 0, with 6 bases in between. This CDR3 has 13 amino acids. Germline V lookup: CDR1 MDHEN, CDR2 SYDVKM. The DNA of the CDR3 is TGTGCCAGCAGTTTCGACAGCTCCTACGAGCAGTACTTC. Its translation: CASSFDSSYEQYF.

In the case of this clonotype: This may come from a read error, since a much larger clone is one base off. The gene calls are TRBV24-1 and TRBJ2-2; maybe TRBD2 (7 bases). From germline, CDR1 is KGHDR and CDR2 SFDVKD. The CDR3 contains 14 residues. Trimming cost V 9 bases and J 4 bases, with 14 bases left between them. The CDR3 region has the DNA TGTGCCACCTGTTTGGGGGGGCCCACCGGGGAGCTGTTTTTT. Translated, it gives CATCLGGPTGELFF.

Regarding this clonotype: This clone may be a read error of a much larger clone one base away. The conserved phenylalanine or tryptophan is not found at the CDR3 terminus, so this likely reflects a read error. J is TRBJ2-7 and V is TRBV7-6; D unclear. The germline gives CDR1 SGHVS, CDR2 FNYEAQ. The CDR3 consists of 14 residues. V was shortened by 3 bases and J by 2 bases, with 11 bases between the two germline ends. CDR3 protein: CASSFSLGAYEQYL. In nucleotides, the CDR3 is TGTGCCAGCAGCTTCAGCCTGGGTGCCTACGAGCAGTACCTC.

This clonotype was seen many times. The rearrangement uses TRBV24-1 and TRBJ2-1, with TRBD1 matching over 7 bases. This CDR3 region has 16 residues. In germline, CDR1 is KGHDR, CDR2 SFDVKD. V lost 0 bases, J lost 4 bases, and 5 bases stayed unmatched. The CDR3, as DNA: TGTGCCACCAGTGATTTGCCACAGGGGCCATACAATGAGCAGTTCTTC. This gives the protein CATSDLPQGPYNEQFF.

This clonotype was picked up a small number of times. The chain has TRBV28 and TRBJ1-5, with 7 nucleotides matching TRBD1. The CDR3 has 14 amino acids. V shed 8 bases, J shed 4 bases, and the junction held 8 bases outside the gene matches. CDR1 is MDHEN and CDR2 is SYDVKM in the germline V gene. The CDR3 sequence is CASHGDSFNQPQHF. CDR3 sequence (DNA): TGTGCCAGCCATGGGGACAGTTTTAATCAGCCCCAGCATTTT.

On this clonotype itself: A much larger clone differs by one base, so this may be a read error. The J gene is TRBJ1-2, the V gene TRBV18; no clear D. The germline V and J ends were trimmed by 8 bases and 4 bases, with 14 bases remaining between them. The CDR3 spans 13 residues. The V gene's germline CDR1 is KGHSH and CDR2 LQKENI. The CDR3 reads CASPSDVGYGYTF. DNA for the CDR3: TGTGCCAGCCCATCCGACGTGGGCTATGGCTACACCTTC.

On this clonotype: This sequence may be a read error, since a much larger clone differs from it by one base. V usage is TRBV5-1 and J usage is TRBJ2-1, with TRBD1 matching over 8 bases. The germline V gene encodes CDR1 SGHRS and CDR2 YFSETQ. The CDR3 consists of 16 residues. The CDR3, as DNA: TGCACCAGCACCCCGATCCCAGGGGGCTCGGATAATGAGCAGTTCTTC. This codes for CTSTPIPGGSDNEQFF.

This clonotype was detected ten times or more. The chain is built from TRBV19 and TRBJ2-7; D perhaps matches TRBD1 (6 bases). This CDR3 spans 13 amino acids. The V end lost 4 bases, the J end lost 3 bases, and 10 bases lay between the germline ends. Germline assignment: CDR1 LNHDA and CDR2 SQIVND (reference sequence). The CDR3 DNA reads as TGTGCCAGTAGTACCACGGACAGCTACGAGCAGTACTTC. It codes for CASSTTDSYEQYF.

This clonotype was counted only a few times. The rearrangement joins TRBV28 to TRBJ1-6; D gene unclear. The V gene's germline CDR1 is MDHEN and CDR2 SYDVKM. The CDR3 totals 14 residues. The V end was cut by 2 bases, the J end by 8 bases, with 10 bases between. For the CDR3, the DNA is TGTGCCAGCAGTTTACGTCAGGCCGATTCACCCCTCCACTTT. Amino acids: CASSLRQADSPLHF.